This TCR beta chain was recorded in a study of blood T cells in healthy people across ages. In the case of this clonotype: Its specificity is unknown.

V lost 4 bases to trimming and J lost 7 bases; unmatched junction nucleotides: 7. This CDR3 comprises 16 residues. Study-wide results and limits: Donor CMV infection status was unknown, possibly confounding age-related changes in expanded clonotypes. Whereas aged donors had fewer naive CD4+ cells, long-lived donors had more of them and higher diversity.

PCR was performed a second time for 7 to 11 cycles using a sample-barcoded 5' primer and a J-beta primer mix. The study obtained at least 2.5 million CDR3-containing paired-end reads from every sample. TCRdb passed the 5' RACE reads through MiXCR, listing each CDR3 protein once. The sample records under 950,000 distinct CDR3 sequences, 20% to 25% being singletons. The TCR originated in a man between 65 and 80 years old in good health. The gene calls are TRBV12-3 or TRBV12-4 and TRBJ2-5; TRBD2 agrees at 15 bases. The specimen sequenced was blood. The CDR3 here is CASSSGLAGGAGTQYF. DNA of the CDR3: TGTGCCAGCAGTTCGGGACTAGCGGGAGGAGCGGGGACCCAGTACTTC.